A selection of T cell receptor beta chains follows, all from one sample in a study of blood T cells in healthy people across ages. TCRdb itself ran the 5' RACE reads through MiXCR, one entry per CDR3 protein. The data show about a million distinct CDR3 sequences, approximately 38% seen once. Sequenced sample: blood. These receptors were collected from a man between 18 and 35 years old in good health. Both conserved end residues are part of each CDR3. D genes are given only for firm matches. A clone size is listed for some rows: how often the clone was seen (once, few, many), or a class if it is expanded.

clone size	V gene	J gene	D gene	CDR3 protein	CDR3 DNA
-	TRBV30	TRBJ1-6	-	CAGTEDRNSPLHF	TGTGCCGGCACTGAGGACAGAAATTCACCCCTCCACTTT
few	TRBV27	TRBJ1-4	-	CASGGSVNEKLFF	TGTGCCAGCGGGGGGTCGGTTAATGAAAAACTGTTTTTT
few	TRBV6-5	TRBJ1-4	-	CASSYQGRRGEKLFF	TGTGCCAGCAGTTACCAGGGGAGGAGAGGTGAAAAACTGTTTTTT
once	TRBV7-6	TRBJ1-2	-	CASSLNPATDYGHTF	TGTGCCAGCAGCTTAAATCCGGCAACCGACTATGGCCACACCTTC
-	TRBV7-2	TRBJ1-1	-	CASGLTATEAFF	TGTGCCAGCGGACTAACAGCCACTGAAGCTTTCTTT
-	TRBV28	TRBJ2-5	-	CASSFLAASQETQYF	TGTGCCAGCAGTTTTTTAGCGGCGTCGCAAGAGACCCAGTACTTC
-	TRBV28	TRBJ1-2	-	CASSLVGLANYGYTF	TGTGCCAGCAGTTTGGTCGGCTTAGCTAACTATGGCTACACCTTC
-	TRBV6-5	TRBJ1-2	-	CASKSRGKANYGYTF	TGTGCCAGCAAAAGCAGGGGCAAGGCTAACTATGGCTACACCTTC
once	TRBV20-1	TRBJ2-5	-	CSARKWRGQETQYF	TGCAGTGCTAGAAAGTGGAGGGGTCAAGAGACCCAGTACTTC
few	TRBV20-1	TRBJ1-4	TRBD1	CSARPRDRVSEKLFF	TGCAGTGCTAGACCCCGGGACAGGGTCAGTGAAAAACTGTTTTTT
many	TRBV12-3/TRBV12-4	TRBJ1-2	-	CASSNLNYGYTF	TGTGCCAGCAGTAACCTTAACTATGGCTACACCTTC
few	TRBV4-3	TRBJ1-2	-	CASSQDYGADGYTF	TGCGCCAGCAGCCAAGACTACGGGGCTGATGGCTACACCTTC
-	TRBV20-1	TRBJ1-1	TRBD1	CSAKKTGMNTEAFF	TGCAGTGCTAAGAAGACAGGGATGAACACTGAAGCTTTCTTT
many	TRBV12-3/TRBV12-4	TRBJ2-3	-	CASSFVPGRDTQYF	TGTGCCAGCAGTTTCGTACCCGGTAGAGATACGCAGTATTTT
-	TRBV10-3	TRBJ2-1	TRBD1	CAISVPPTGDSYNEQFF	TGTGCCATCAGTGTCCCTCCGACAGGGGACTCCTACAATGAGCAGTTCTTC
-	TRBV29-1	TRBJ2-7	TRBD2	CSTGTGLAAYEQYF	TGCAGCACCGGAACGGGACTAGCGGCCTACGAGCAGTACTTC
-	TRBV12-3/TRBV12-4	TRBJ1-5	TRBD1	CASSRTGGYIQPQHF	TGTGCCAGCAGCCGCACAGGGGGCTATATTCAGCCCCAGCATTTT
-	TRBV20-1	TRBJ2-7	-	CSARTSVAGDRGPQHYEQYF	TGCAGTGCTAGAACCTCCGTAGCGGGGGACAGGGGACCTCAACACTACGAGCAGTACTTC
-	TRBV12-3/TRBV12-4	TRBJ1-2	-	CASSLRSRTVNYGYTF	TGTGCCAGCAGTTTAAGGTCCCGGACGGTCAACTATGGCTACACCTTC
few	TRBV2	TRBJ1-2	-	CASSGGRDGYTF	TGTGCCAGCAGTGGTGGCAGGGATGGCTACACCTTC
-	TRBV12-3/TRBV12-4	TRBJ1-2	-	CASTLGRGIKGYTF	TGTGCCAGCACCCTCGGACGGGGAATAAAGGGCTACACCTTC
-	TRBV4-2	TRBJ1-6	TRBD1	CASNRDSEFYNSPLHF	TGTGCCAGCAACCGGGACAGTGAATTTTATAATTCACCCCTCCACTTT
-	TRBV15	TRBJ1-4	-	CATSRPYSNEKLFF	TGTGCCACCAGCAGACCCTACAGTAATGAAAAACTGTTTTTT
many	TRBV25-1	TRBJ2-7	-	CASRGAYEQYF	TGTGCCAGCAGAGGGGCGTACGAGCAGTACTTC
-	TRBV7-9	TRBJ1-4	-	CASSPPGSANEKLFF	TGTGCCAGCAGCCCTCCGGGTAGCGCGAATGAAAAACTGTTTTTT
-	TRBV20-1	TRBJ2-5	TRBD2	CSANEALAGTWTQYF	TGCAGTGCTAATGAGGCACTAGCGGGGACGTGGACCCAGTACTTC
-	TRBV4-2	TRBJ1-6	TRBD1	CASSQDDRANSPLHF	TGTGCCAGCAGCCAAGATGACAGGGCAAATTCACCCCTCCACTTT
-	TRBV2	TRBJ1-2	TRBD1	CASTLGTGVTYGYTF	TGTGCCAGCACCTTGGGGACAGGGGTGACTTATGGCTACACCTTC